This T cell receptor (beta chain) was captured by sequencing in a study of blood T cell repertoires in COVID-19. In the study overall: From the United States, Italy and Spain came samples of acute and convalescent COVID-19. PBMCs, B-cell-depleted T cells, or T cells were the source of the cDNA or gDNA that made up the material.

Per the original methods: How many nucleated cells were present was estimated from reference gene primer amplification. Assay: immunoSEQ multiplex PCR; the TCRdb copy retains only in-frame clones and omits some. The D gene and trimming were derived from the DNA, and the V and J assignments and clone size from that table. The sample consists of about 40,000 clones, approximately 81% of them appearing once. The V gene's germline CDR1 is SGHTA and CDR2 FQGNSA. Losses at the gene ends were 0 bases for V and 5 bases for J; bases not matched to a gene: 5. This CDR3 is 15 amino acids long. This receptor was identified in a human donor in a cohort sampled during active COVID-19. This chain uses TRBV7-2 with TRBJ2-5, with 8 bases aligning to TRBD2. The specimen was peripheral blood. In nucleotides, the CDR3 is TGTGCCAGCAGCTTAGCGGGACTAGTGGGCGAGACCCAGTACTTC. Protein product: CASSLAGLVGETQYF.